These 7 T cell receptor beta chains share one sample of origin, sequenced in a study of cytomegalovirus exposure and HLA in healthy donors (dated by TCRdb to 2015 to 2018). The library came from the immunoSEQ multiplex PCR assay. For the multiplex PCR, a mixture combining 60 forward primers for TCR Vbeta segments and 13 reverse primers for TCR Jbeta segments was used. TCRdb provides this immuneACCESS table in a form limited to in-frame rearrangements. Some clones are lacking; in checked studies, under half of them reflect an unresolved V gene, and why the rest are absent is not known. The sample records approximately 110,000 clones, almost 70% of which are singletons. Roughly 3.2% of the sample goes to the ten largest clones. The material sequenced was PBMCs. These receptors originate from a man in his thirties or forties in good health and CMV-seronegative.

Comment on this clone: At one end, the junction sequence differs from germline, possibly due to a read error. The chain employs TRBV10-3 and TRBJ2-4; 9 nucleotides agree with TRBD2. CDR3 size: 16 residues. Germline CDR1 is ENHRY and CDR2 is SYGVKD. The CDR3 DNA sequence: TGTGCCATCAGTGAGTCGATTAGCGGGAGTACGAACAGTCAGTACTTC. Translating gives CAISESISGSTNSQYF.

The CDR3 loop reads CASSQTGGWSYTF. The CDR3 DNA reads as TGCGCCAGCAGCCAGACAGGGGGTTGGAGCTACACCTTC. This chain uses TRBV4-3 with TRBJ1-2, with TRBD1 identical over 9 bases. The CDR3 loop spans 13 amino acids. V was pared by 3 bases and J by 9 bases, with 5 bases of the junction left unmatched. Germline CDR1 and CDR2: LGHNA and YSLEER.

The chain links TRBV7-9 to TRBJ1-1; D may be TRBD1 (5 bases). Germline CDR1 and CDR2: SEHNR and FQNEAQ (reference sequence). The CDR3 covers 16 residues. V lost 5 bases and J 2 bases, leaving 18 bases between the germline ends. The CDR3 DNA reads as TGTGCCAGCAGCCTCCACTCGGGGGGATTCAACACTGAAGCTTTCTTT. This codes for CASSLHSGGFNTEAFF.

The V gene is TRBV6-6, the J gene TRBJ1-1; D not resolved. Trimming pared 3 bases from V and 6 bases from J, leaving 11 bases between. The germline CDR1 and CDR2 sequences are MNHNY and SVGAGI (reference sequence). The CDR3 runs 13 residues. The CDR3 nucleotides are TGTGCCAGCAGTTATTTATTGTTGTCTGAAGCTTTCTTT. Encoded protein: CASSYLLLSEAFF.

The J gene is TRBJ2-5, the V gene TRBV28; perhaps TRBD2 as D (6 bases). The J call may be incorrect, as the DNA end agrees better with TRBJ2-7. The length of the CDR3 is 13 residues. CDR1 is MDHEN, CDR2 SYDVKM, per germline. CDR3 amino acids: CAIRGGRTYEQYF. In DNA form, the CDR3 reads TGTGCCATAAGGGGAGGTCGAACCTACGAGCAGTACTTC.

The rearrangement uses TRBV4-1 and TRBJ2-2; 9 bases agree with TRBD1. The V and J ends lost 1 base and 6 bases, in that order; junction bases with no gene match: 6. Germline CDR1 is MGHRA and CDR2 is YSYEKL. The CDR3 contains 16 residues. The CDR3: CASSQGPGQGAGELFF. The CDR3 bases are TGCGCCAGCAGCCAAGGGCCGGGACAGGGAGCCGGGGAGCTGTTTTTT.

This rearrangement joins TRBV6-1 to TRBJ1-5, with 8 bases lining up with TRBD1. This CDR3 contains 14 residues. J was trimmed by 4 bases and V by 6 bases; bases with no gene match: 5. Germline V gene sequence: CDR1 MNHNS, CDR2 SASEGT. In DNA form, the CDR3 reads TGTGCCAGCAGACTAACAGGGGGTAATCAGCCCCAGCATTTT. As protein: CASRLTGGNQPQHF.